The present T cell receptor (beta chain) was sequenced within a study of PD-L1 blockade in urothelial cancer (dated by TCRdb to between 2016 and 2019). With respect to the entire study: All patients started therapy around 2014 and received atezolizumab 1,200 mg intravenously every 3 weeks. Blood samples were analyzed at two time points: 3 weeks after treatment start (second dose) and 6 weeks after treatment start. Durable clinical benefit was achieved by nine patients but not by the remaining 20. Durable clinical benefit was defined as progression-free survival longer than 6 months, and TCR features were also tested against progression-free and overall survival. In the same patients, pretreatment tumors underwent whole exome sequencing and RNA sequencing in addition to TCR sequencing. Somatic, immune and clinical correlates of response to PD-L1 blockade with atezolizumab in urothelial cancer were the focus of an exploratory multi-omic analysis. Pretreatment tumor samples, along with matched peripheral blood collected serially before and after atezolizumab treatment, underwent TCR sequencing. Pretreatment blood TCR-seq was available for twenty-nine patients, at least one posttreatment blood collection was obtained for around 25 patients, and tumor TCR-seq was available for around 25 patients. Blood samples gave a median of about 130,000 T cells and 80,000 or so unique TCRs, with a median clonality of approximately 0.08. An ECOG performance status of 0 or 1 was recorded for the patients, and 0 to 3 prior chemotherapy regimens had been received by the patients. About 90% of the roughly 29 patients were males with bladder-origin urothelial cancer, and about 65% of the roughly 29 reported a prior smoking history. Beyond this particular receptor, the publication reports: Small sample size (n of about 29) and many exploratory analyses mean the results are intended to be hypothesis-generating. Among patients with durable benefit, tumor-associated TCR clones showed greater expansion in peripheral blood 3 weeks after treatment started (n ≈ 21, p = 0.022). Improved progression-free and overall survival was found to be associated with pretreatment peripheral blood TCR clonality below the median.

The time point label here, explained by the study, means: pretreatment peripheral blood. A total of around 30 patients with locally advanced or metastatic urothelial carcinoma, treated at Memorial Sloan Kettering on a trial protocol, made up the cohort. Peripheral blood mononuclear cells were collected from each patient pretreatment and during treatment, giving between 1 and 8 total time points per patient. The Qiagen DNeasy Blood extraction kit was used to purify genomic DNA from total PBMCs and tumor samples. PBMCs were collected pretreatment and during treatment, and were isolated and stored as previously described. Note on this clone: Its antigen remains unidentified. Nothing much larger sits one base from this clone, and base qualities are not available.

From V the trimming removes 3 bases and from J it removes 1 base, while the gene matches leave 7 bases of the junction unaccounted for. From a lookup of the germline V gene, CDR1 and CDR2 are SGHAT and FQNNGV. The CDR3 has 16 amino acids, counting the end cysteine and phenylalanine. The only DNA kept is the CDR3, 48 bases in frame from the first base. Synthetic TCR analog templates were spiked into each PCR so that absolute template abundance could be estimated from read counts. The immunoSEQ assay was used to amplify TCRbeta CDR3 regions from genomic DNA with bias-controlled V and J gene primers. Sequencing of rearranged TCRbeta segments was done at approximately 20X coverage. In the original analysis: Sequencing errors were corrected by clustering and CDR3s were annotated against IMGT to assign V, D and J genes. Out-of-frame and stop-codon sequences were excluded, and only productive TCRbeta rearrangements were used in downstream analyses. Clonality was calculated as one minus the Shannon entropy normalized by the log of the number of unique productive sequences. Fisher's exact test with Benjamini-Hochberg correction, at a threshold of adjusted p below 0.01, was used to find clones that differed between time points or between blood and tumor. Imported from immuneACCESS, the table was reduced by TCRdb to in-frame sequences with V and J called. These copies leave out some clones; in studies compared against another copy, an unresolved V gene accounts for under half, and the cause of the remainder is not known. That table gives V, J and clone size, and the DNA gave D and trimming. The table for this sample lists roughly 63,000 clones; roughly four fifths of them were counted only once. The ten largest clones represent around 6% of the sample.

The receptor was derived from a man between 65 and 85 years old with urothelial cancer. The rearranged chain carries TRBV11-2 and TRBJ2-5, with TRBD2 matching 8 junction bases. The source material was PBMCs, sampled around atezolizumab (anti-PD-L1) treatment. The nucleotides read TGTGCCAGCAGCTTCATTGCGGGGGGCCTCCAAGAGACCCAGTACTTC. Its coded protein is CASSFIAGGLQETQYF.